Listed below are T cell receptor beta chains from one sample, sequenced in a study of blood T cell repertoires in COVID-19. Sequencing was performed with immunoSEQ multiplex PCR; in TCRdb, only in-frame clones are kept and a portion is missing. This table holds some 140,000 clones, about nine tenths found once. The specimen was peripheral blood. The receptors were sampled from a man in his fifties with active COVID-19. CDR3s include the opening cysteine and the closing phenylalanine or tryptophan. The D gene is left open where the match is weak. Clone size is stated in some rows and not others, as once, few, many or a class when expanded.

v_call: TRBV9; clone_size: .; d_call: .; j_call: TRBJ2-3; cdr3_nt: TGTGCCAGCAGCGTAGATGGGCAAGGGAGAGATACGCAGTATTTT; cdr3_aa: CASSVDGQGRDTQYF
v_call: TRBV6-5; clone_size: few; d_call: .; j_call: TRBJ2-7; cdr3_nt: TGTGCCAGCAGTTACTCTGGCAGGTCCTACGAGCAGTACTTC; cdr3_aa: CASSYSGRSYEQYF
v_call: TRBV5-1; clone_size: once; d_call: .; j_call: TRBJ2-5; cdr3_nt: TGCGCCAGCAGCTTGGCCAGCCAGGGAGAGACCCAGTACTTC; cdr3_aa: CASSLASQGETQYF
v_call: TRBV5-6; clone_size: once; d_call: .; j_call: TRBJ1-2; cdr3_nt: TGTGCCAGCAGCTTGTACAGAGCTAACTATGGCTACACCTTC; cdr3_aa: CASSLYRANYGYTF
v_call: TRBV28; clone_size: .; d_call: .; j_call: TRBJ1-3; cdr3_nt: TGTGCCAGCAGTTTAAGGGGAAGGGGTGGAAACACCATATATTTT; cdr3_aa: CASSLRGRGGNTIYF
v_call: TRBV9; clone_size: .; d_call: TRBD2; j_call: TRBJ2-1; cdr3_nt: TGTGCCAGCAGCGTAGCCGGGGGGGGTAACTACAATGAGCAGTTCTTC; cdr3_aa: CASSVAGGGNYNEQFF
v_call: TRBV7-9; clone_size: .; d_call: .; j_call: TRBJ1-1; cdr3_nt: TGTGCCAGCAGCCGTTTGACTGAAGCTTTCTTT; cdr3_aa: CASSRLTEAFF
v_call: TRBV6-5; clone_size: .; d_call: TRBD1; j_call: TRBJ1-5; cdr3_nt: TGTGCCAGCAGCCAGACAGGGATGAGCAATCAGCCCCAGCATTTT; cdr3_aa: CASSQTGMSNQPQHF
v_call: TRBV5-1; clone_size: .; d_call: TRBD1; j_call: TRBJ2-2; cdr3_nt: TGCGCCAGCAGCCCGGGACAGGGGTCCGGGGAGCTGTTTTTT; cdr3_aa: CASSPGQGSGELFF
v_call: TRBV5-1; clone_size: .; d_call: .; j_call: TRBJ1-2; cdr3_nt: TGCGCCAGCAGCTCCGGTGCTAACTATGGCTACACCTTC; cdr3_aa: CASSSGANYGYTF
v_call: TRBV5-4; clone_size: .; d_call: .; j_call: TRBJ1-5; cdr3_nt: TGTGCCAGCAGCTTCATAGGCAGGTCAACCGATAGCAATCAGCCCCAGCATTTT; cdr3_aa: CASSFIGRSTDSNQPQHF